The 16 T cell receptor beta chains below come from one sample, sequenced in a study of OX40 agonist ivuxolimab in advanced cancers. Clones were read by immunoSEQ multiplex PCR, and TCRdb kept only the in-frame ones, dropping some. The data show 15,000 to 25,000 clones, 75% to 85% seen once. The sample consisted of CD4+ or CD8+ T cells sorted from blood, taken in a trial of the OX40 agonist ivuxolimab. The receptor source for this set is an adult with an advanced solid tumor such as melanoma, head and neck, liver or kidney cancer.

The chain couples TRBV9 to TRBJ1-1, with 8 bases matching TRBD1. J gave up 4 bases and V 9 bases, and 8 bases lay outside the gene matches. Germline V gene sequence: CDR1 SGDLS, CDR2 YYNGEE. This CDR3 has 13 amino acids. CDR3 in amino acids: CATQGASGTEAFF. The DNA for the CDR3 is TGTGCCACCCAGGGGGCATCGGGCACTGAAGCTTTCTTT.

This CDR3 is CASSPPGGAGNTIYF. In nucleotides, the CDR3 is TGTGCCAGCTCACCACCGGGAGGGGCTGGAAACACCATATATTTT. The chain is built from TRBV18 and TRBJ1-3; TRBD1 is a possible D gene (5 bases). The V gene lost 0 bases and the J gene lost 2 bases, with 8 bases spanning the gap. The V gene's germline CDR1 is KGHSH and CDR2 LQKENI. This CDR3 comprises 15 residues. The full variable domain, with the rest looked up from reference TRBV18 and TRBJ1-3, is NAGVMQNPRHLVRRRGQEARLRCSPMKGHSHVYWYRQLPEEGLKFMVYLQKENIIDESGMPKERFSAEFPKEGPSILRIQQVVRGDSAAYFCASSPPGGAGNTIYFGEGSWLTVV.

This sequence joins TRBV9 and TRBJ2-3, with 11 bases aligning to TRBD2. CDR3 length: 17 amino acids. The trim removed 3 bases at V and 5 bases at J, leaving 11 bases unmatched. CDR1 and CDR2 (germline): SGDLS, YYNGEE. CDR3 in DNA: TGTGCCAGCAGCGCTAGCGGGGGGCCCCTAACGAGAGATACGCAGTATTTT. Amino acid sequence: CASSASGGPLTRDTQYF.

The V and J genes are TRBV19 and TRBJ1-4; 7 nucleotides match TRBD1. Germline loops: CDR1 LNHDA, CDR2 SQIVND (reference sequence). The CDR3 is 14 amino acids. The J segment lost 4 bases and the V segment lost 5 bases, leaving 4 bases of the junction unmatched. The CDR3 is CASSPDRHNEKLFF. CDR3 nucleotide sequence: TGTGCCAGTAGTCCGGACAGGCATAATGAAAAACTGTTTTTT.

The table lists this clone with a count of one. V gene TRBV11-1 combines with J gene TRBJ2-3; the D is unclear. Trimming removed 1 base from V and 4 bases from J, with 6 bases in between. This CDR3 region has 13 residues. Germline CDR1 is SGHAT and CDR2 is FQDESV (reference sequence). In nucleotides, the CDR3 is TGTGCCAGCAGCTTAGAAGTTGCAGATACGCAGTATTTT. Its translation is CASSLEVADTQYF.

V is TRBV7-2 and J is TRBJ1-2; D possibly corresponds to TRBD1 (5 bases). The CDR3 has 15 amino acids. The V end was cut by 1 base, the J end by 3 bases, with 12 bases between. CDR1 is SGHTA, CDR2 FQGNSA, per germline. The CDR3 DNA reads as TGTGCCAGCAGCTTAGTCCCGGGGGACTACTATGGCTACACCTTC. It is translated as CASSLVPGDYYGYTF.

DNA of the CDR3: TGTGCCAGCAGCTTAGAGGGGGGATCCTCCTACGAGCAGTACTTC. This encodes CASSLEGGSSYEQYF. The genes are TRBV13 and TRBJ2-7; D is tentatively TRBD1 or TRBD2 (6 bases each). From germline, CDR1 is PRHDT and CDR2 FYEKMQ (reference sequence). The CDR3 spans 15 residues. Trimming took 1 base from V and 0 from J, leaving 10 bases between them.

This rearrangement joins TRBV10-3 to TRBJ2-7, with 8 bases fitting TRBD1. CDR3 size: 15 residues. From germline, CDR1 is ENHRY and CDR2 SYGVKD. The trim removed 6 bases at V and 3 bases at J, leaving 10 bases unmatched. The CDR3 loop is CAISRRDRTFYEQYF. The CDR3 DNA is TGTGCCATCAGCCGACGGGACAGGACCTTCTACGAGCAGTACTTC.

The chain couples TRBV4-1 to TRBJ2-3; TRBD2 matches 10 bases. The CDR3 has 16 residues. V lost 1 base, J lost 3 bases, and 4 bases stayed unmatched. Looked up from germline, CDR1 is MGHRA and CDR2 is YSYEKL. CDR3 nucleotide sequence: TGCGCCAGCAGCCAAGTCCAACTAGCGGGGACAGATACGCAGTATTTT. It specifies CASSQVQLAGTDTQYF.

This chain uses TRBV5-6 with TRBJ1-2; D remains ambiguous. The CDR3 totals 12 residues. V lost 7 bases to trimming and J lost 7 bases, with 14 bases between them. The V gene's germline CDR1 is SGHDT and CDR2 YYEEEE. In nucleotides, the CDR3 is TGTGCCAGCCGGGATCTTGGGGTTGGCTACACCTTC. Translation: CASRDLGVGYTF.

The chain couples TRBV4-1 to TRBJ2-2; TRBD1 or TRBD2 may be the D gene (5 bases each). CDR3 length: 14 residues. The V gene's germline CDR1 is MGHRA and CDR2 YSYEKL. Between the trimmed V and J ends, which lost 2 bases and 6 bases, there was a span of 10 bases. The CDR3 DNA reads TGCGCCAGCAGCCAAATGCCGGGGCCCGGGGAGCTGTTTTTT. Translation: CASSQMPGPGELFF.

V and J are TRBV27 and TRBJ1-5; D is ambiguous. CDR3 length: 15 residues. Germline V CDR1 and CDR2: MNHEY, SMNVEV (reference sequence). Trimming shortened V by 1 base and J by 4 bases, and 11 bases separated the two germline ends. The CDR3 is CASSLLGNSNQPQHF. CDR3 coding DNA: TGTGCCAGCAGTTTATTGGGAAATAGTAATCAGCCCCAGCATTTT.

The chain links TRBV19 to TRBJ2-1; D might be TRBD2 (5 bases). With 8 bases removed from V and 4 bases from J, the gap between germline ends came to 9 bases. Germline CDR1 LNHDA, CDR2 SQIVND (reference sequence). The CDR3 covers 12 residues. The CDR3 DNA sequence: TGTGCCAGTGTAGGGAGTTACAATGAGCAGTTCTTC. Translation gives CASVGSYNEQFF.

This clone appeared a few times. The V and J genes are TRBV6-6 and TRBJ2-1, with 7 bases fitting TRBD2. Germline V gene data show CDR1 as MNHNY and CDR2 as SVGAGI (reference sequence). With V trimmed by 2 bases and J by 7 bases, 11 bases remained unmatched. This CDR3 spans 16 amino acids. In DNA, the CDR3 is TGTGCCAGCAGTTACCCGCTAGCGGTGGCCGCAAATGAGCAGTTCTTC. Protein product: CASSYPLAVAANEQFF.

The V call is TRBV4-2, the J call TRBJ1-4; TRBD1 aligns across 8 bases. Germline lookup yields CDR1 LGHNA and CDR2 YNFKEQ. This CDR3 has 16 amino acids. The junction had 8 bases not matched to a gene; V was cut back by 0 bases and J by 8 bases. CDR3 in amino acids: CASSQDLGQGYEKLFF. For the CDR3, the DNA is TGTGCCAGCAGCCAAGATTTAGGACAGGGATACGAAAAACTGTTTTTT.

This clone has more than one count but fewer than ten. The chain combines TRBV10-3 with TRBJ2-1; TRBD2 matches 13 bases. The CDR3 runs to 17 residues. V was pared by 0 bases and J by 7 bases, with 6 bases of the junction left unmatched. The germline V gene has CDR1 ENHRY and CDR2 SYGVKD. CDR3 sequence reads: CAISESMGLAGFNEQFF. Written as DNA, the CDR3 is TGTGCCATCAGTGAGTCTATGGGACTAGCGGGGTTTAATGAGCAGTTCTTC.